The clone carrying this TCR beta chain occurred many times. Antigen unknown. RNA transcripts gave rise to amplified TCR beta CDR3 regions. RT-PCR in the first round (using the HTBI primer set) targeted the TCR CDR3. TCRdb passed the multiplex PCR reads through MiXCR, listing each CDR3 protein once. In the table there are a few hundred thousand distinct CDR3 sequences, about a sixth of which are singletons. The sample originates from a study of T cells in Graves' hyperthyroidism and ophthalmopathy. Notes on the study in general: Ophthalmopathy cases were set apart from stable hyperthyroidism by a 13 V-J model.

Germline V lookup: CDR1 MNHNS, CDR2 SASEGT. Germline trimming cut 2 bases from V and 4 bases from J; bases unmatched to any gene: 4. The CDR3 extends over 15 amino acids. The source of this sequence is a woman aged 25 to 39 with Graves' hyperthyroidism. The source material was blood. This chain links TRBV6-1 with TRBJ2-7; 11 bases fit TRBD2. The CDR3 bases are TGTGCCAGCAGTGAATGGCTAGCGGGAGGATACGAGCAGTACTTC. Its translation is CASSEWLAGGYEQYF.